A single sample is the source of the 30 T cell receptor beta chains below, sequenced in a study of blood T cell repertoires in COVID-19. The data were produced by immunoSEQ multiplex PCR, yet TCRdb's version contains in-frame clones alone and is incomplete. In the table there are about 210,000 clones, around 86% of which are singletons. Input material: PBMCs or T cells enriched from blood (not recorded which). The receptors originated from a woman aged 45 to 65 with acute COVID-19.

In DNA, the CDR3 is TGCGCCAGCAGCTTGTCGACAGGGCTTAACTATGGCTACACCTTC. It codes for CASSLSTGLNYGYTF. V is TRBV5-1 and J is TRBJ1-2; 7 bases agree with TRBD1. The CDR3 covers 15 residues. J was trimmed by 1 base and V by 1 base; bases with no gene match: 4. CDR1 and CDR2 from the germline V gene are SGHRS and YFSETQ.

This chain joins TRBV16 and TRBJ1-2; D not certain. Deletions cut 2 bases from V and 14 bases from J, with 12 bases between. The CDR3 contains 11 residues. CDR1 and CDR2 (germline): KGHSY, FQNENV. CDR3 region: CASSQERLQTF. DNA for the CDR3: TGTGCCAGCAGCCAAGAAAGACTGCAAACCTTC.

This clone was observed once. The J gene is TRBJ2-1, the V gene TRBV7-2, with D possibly TRBD2 on 5 matching bases. The CDR3 runs to 14 residues. V lost 5 bases and J 10 bases, leaving 18 bases between the germline ends. Germline CDR1 is SGHTA and CDR2 is FQGNSA. As DNA, the CDR3 is TGTGCCAGCAGCCCCGCCAGCGTACGGGGAGAGCAGTTCTTC. Translated: CASSPASVRGEQFF.

The CDR3 nucleotides read TGTGCCAGCAGCTTAGTCGCGAGCTCCTACAATGAGCAGTTCTTC. This sequence encodes CASSLVASSYNEQFF. V usage is TRBV7-9 and J usage is TRBJ2-1, with D unresolved. Germline V gene lookup returns CDR1 SEHNR and CDR2 FQNEAQ (reference sequence). V was trimmed by 1 base and J by 0 bases, leaving 7 bases between them. The CDR3 covers 15 residues.

This chain uses TRBV19 with TRBJ1-5, with D maybe TRBD1 (6 bases). Germline V gives CDR1 LNHDA, CDR2 SQIVND (reference sequence). The V end lost 3 bases, the J end lost 3 bases, and 9 bases lay between the germline ends. The CDR3 is 14 amino acids. The CDR3 is CASSIGQLNQPQHF. The CDR3 coding sequence is TGTGCCAGTAGTATCGGACAGCTCAATCAGCCCCAGCATTTT. The variable domain in full, with the rest retrieved from reference TRBV19 and TRBJ1-5, is DGGITQSPKYLFRKEGQNVTLSCEQNLNHDAMYWYRQDPGQGLRLIYYSQIVNDFQKGDIAEGYSVSREKKESFPLTVTSAQKNPTAFYLCASSIGQLNQPQHFGDGTRLSIL.

The rearrangement uses TRBV19 and TRBJ2-3, with a tentative D call TRBD2 (5 bases). This CDR3 has 13 residues. Per germline, CDR1 LNHDA and CDR2 SQIVND (reference sequence). Trimming took 4 bases from V and 4 from J, leaving 9 bases between them. The CDR3 region has the DNA TGTGCCAGTAGTACCCTAGCAGCAGATACGCAGTATTTT. Translating it yields CASSTLAADTQYF.

This clone was detected only a few times. The chain couples TRBV7-9 to TRBJ1-6; unclear D gene. Germline CDR1 is SEHNR and CDR2 is FQNEAQ (reference sequence). Trimming pared 4 bases from V and 8 bases from J, leaving 15 bases between. This CDR3 region has 15 residues. Here the CDR3 DNA reads TGTGCCAGCAGCTACCGGCCCGCCGGGGATTCACCCCTCCACTTT. It translates to CASSYRPAGDSPLHF. The variable domain in full, with the rest retrieved from reference TRBV7-9 and TRBJ1-6, is DTGVSQNPRHKITKRGQNVTFRCDPISEHNRLYWYRQTLGQGPEFLTYFQNEAQLEKSRLLSDRFSAERPKGSFSTLEIQRTEQGDSAMYLCASSYRPAGDSPLHFGNGTRLTVT.

The J gene is TRBJ2-7, the V gene TRBV24-1, with 10 bases that match TRBD1. V trimming: 6 bases; J trimming: 6 bases; junction bases outside the gene matches: 10. The CDR3 runs 15 residues. Germline CDR1 reads KGHDR; CDR2 reads SFDVKD. The CDR3 protein is CATSSPGQGRLEQYF. As DNA, the CDR3 is TGTGCCACCAGTTCCCCGGGACAGGGGAGGCTCGAGCAGTACTTC.

The rearrangement links TRBV6-5 to TRBJ2-2; D is ambiguous. Germline V gene lookup returns CDR1 MNHEY and CDR2 SVGAGI. The CDR3 consists of 12 residues. Trimming stripped 7 bases from V and 6 bases from J, with 9 bases between. CDR3 region: CASNGGPGELFF. For the CDR3, the DNA is TGTGCCAGCAATGGTGGGCCCGGGGAGCTGTTTTTT.

The genes are TRBV5-6 and TRBJ2-7; weak D call: TRBD1 (6 bases). The V end lost 0 bases, the J end lost 1 base, and 11 bases lay between the germline ends. Germline assignment: CDR1 SGHDT and CDR2 YYEEEE. There are 15 residues in the CDR3. DNA for the CDR3: TGTGCCAGCAGCTTGGAGCAGGGGCGATCCTACGAGCAGTACTTC. This codes for CASSLEQGRSYEQYF. The entire variable domain, with the rest obtained from reference TRBV5-6 and TRBJ2-7, is as follows: DAGVTQSPTHLIKTRGQQVTLRCSPKSGHDTVSWYQQALGQGPQFIFQYYEEEERQRGNFPDRFSGHQFPNYSSELNVNALLLGDSALYLCASSLEQGRSYEQYFGPGTRLTVT.

The chain couples TRBV5-6 to TRBJ2-7; weak D call: TRBD1 (8 bases). V was shortened by 4 bases and J by 5 bases, with 16 bases between the two germline ends. Germline V CDR1 and CDR2: SGHDT, YYEEEE. CDR3 length: 14 amino acids. CDR3 nucleotide sequence: TGTGCCAGCAGCAGAACAGGGGGGGAGAACGAGCAGTACTTC. This translates into CASSRTGGENEQYF.

The chain links TRBV6-4 to TRBJ1-2; TRBD1 matches 9 bases. Per the germline V gene, CDR1 is MRHNA and CDR2 is SNTAGT. The trim removed 3 bases at V and 8 bases at J, leaving 4 bases unmatched. The CDR3 has 13 amino acids. The CDR3 sequence is CASSETGGRGYTF. In DNA form, the CDR3 reads TGTGCCAGCAGTGAAACAGGGGGCAGGGGCTACACCTTC.

The rearrangement joins TRBV11-2 to TRBJ2-5, with D possibly matching TRBD1 (6 bases). From germline, CDR1 is SGHAT and CDR2 FQNNGV. The CDR3 loop spans 14 amino acids. V lost 6 bases to trimming and J lost 1 base, with 12 bases between them. CDR3 coding DNA: TGTGCCAGCAGTTATGGGACAATCCAAGAGACCCAGTACTTC. It specifies CASSYGTIQETQYF.

The V call is TRBV28, the J call TRBJ2-6, with TRBD2 identical over 8 bases. Germline V CDR1 and CDR2: MDHEN, SYDVKM. Trimming removed 5 bases from V and 9 bases from J; junction bases left unmatched: 6. The CDR3 sequence is 14 residues long. This CDR3 reads CASSPRLANNVLTF. The CDR3 nucleotides are TGTGCCAGCAGTCCACGACTAGCGAACAACGTCCTGACTTTC.

This chain connects TRBV28 to TRBJ2-3, with D possibly being TRBD1 (6 bases). This CDR3 is 16 amino acids long. From germline, CDR1 is MDHEN and CDR2 SYDVKM. V lost 6 bases and J lost 3, with 19 bases in between. The CDR3 spells CASSQTTGRGTDTQYF. CDR3 DNA: TGTGCCAGCAGCCAGACCACAGGGAGAGGGACAGATACGCAGTATTTT.

The J gene is TRBJ1-5, the V gene TRBV6-2 or TRBV6-3; no clear D. CDR3 length: 13 amino acids. V lost 4 bases and J lost 2, with 6 bases in between. Germline V gene lookup returns CDR1 MNHEY and CDR2 SVGEGT. This chain's CDR3 is CASSWQGNQPQHF. The CDR3 coding sequence is TGTGCCAGCAGTTGGCAAGGCAATCAGCCCCAGCATTTT.

The chain has TRBV23-1 and TRBJ2-7; maybe TRBD1 (6 bases). TRBV23-1 is an ORF, with its function uncertain. V lost 9 bases to trimming and J lost 5 bases, with 26 bases between them. There are 16 residues in the CDR3. This chain's CDR3 is CARRPLTTGSTHEQYF. The CDR3 DNA reads as TGCGCCAGGCGCCCGTTAACTACAGGGTCTACCCACGAGCAGTACTTC.

The chain joins TRBV7-3 to TRBJ2-5; D ambiguous. The CDR3 loop spans 14 amino acids. CDR1 SGHTA and CDR2 FQGTGA come from the germline V gene. V shed 4 bases and J shed 5 bases, with 14 bases lying between them. The CDR3 DNA reads as TGTGCCAGCAGCTCCGTAGGTAGCCGGGAGACCCAGTACTTC. Protein product: CASSSVGSRETQYF.

This clone came up a few times. The DNA of the CDR3 is TGTGCCAGCAGCTTAAATTCCTCGGGTAGGGGGAGCAATCAGCCCCAGCATTTT. As protein: CASSLNSSGRGSNQPQHF. The chain employs TRBV11-3 and TRBJ1-5; the D gene is possibly TRBD1 (6 bases). Trimming took off 2 bases at V and 1 base at J, with 18 bases between the two ends. Germline V CDR1 and CDR2: SGHNT, YENEEA. CDR3 length: 18 residues.

This sequence joins TRBV28 and TRBJ1-4, with D possibly being TRBD1 (5 bases). The CDR3 has 15 amino acids. Looked up from germline, CDR1 is MDHEN and CDR2 is SYDVKM. Trimming shortened V by 5 bases and J by 7 bases, and 17 bases separated the two germline ends. The CDR3 DNA reads TGTGCCAGCAGTCACCTCAGGGAATTGAGTGAAAAACTGTTTTTT. This translates into CASSHLRELSEKLFF.

V is TRBV25-1 and J is TRBJ1-4, with 7 positions matching TRBD1. Germline V gene data show CDR1 as MGHDK and CDR2 as SYGVNS. CDR3 size: 13 residues. The V segment lost 6 bases and the J segment 5 bases; nucleotides outside the gene matches: 3. CDR3 sequence reads: CASRQGPNEKLFF. The CDR3 nucleotides are TGTGCCAGCAGACAGGGGCCCAATGAAAAACTGTTTTTT.

This CDR3 reads CASSLLAGGENQPQHF. CDR3 DNA sequence: TGTGCCAGCAGCTTGTTGGCAGGGGGTGAGAATCAGCCCCAGCATTTT. This chain joins TRBV5-6 and TRBJ1-5, with TRBD1 identical over 7 bases. The CDR3 is 16 amino acids. Per the germline V gene, CDR1 is SGHDT and CDR2 is YYEEEE. The V gene end was trimmed by 1 base and the J gene end by 4 bases; junction bases not matched to a gene: 8.

This chain links TRBV3-1 (or the pseudogene TRBV3-2) with TRBJ1-2; 11 bases map to TRBD1. V was pared by 1 base and J by 7 bases, with 2 bases of the junction left unmatched. Germline V gene lookup returns CDR1 LGHDT and CDR2 YNNKEL (reference sequence). This CDR3 is built from 14 residues. CDR3 amino acids: CASSQVDRGRGYTF. The CDR3 DNA follows: TGTGCCAGCAGCCAAGTGGACAGGGGGCGTGGCTACACCTTC.

This chain joins TRBV7-3 and TRBJ1-4; D uncertain. V lost 4 bases and J 7 bases, leaving 16 bases between the germline ends. The length of the CDR3 is 15 residues. The germline V gene encodes CDR1 SGHTA and CDR2 FQGTGA. CDR3 nucleotide sequence: TGTGCCAGCAGCTCAGGACTCAACTTGTTTGAAAAACTGTTTTTT. It encodes CASSSGLNLFEKLFF.

V usage is TRBV7-2 and J usage is TRBJ2-5; a weak D match, TRBD1 (5 bases). Between the trimmed V and J ends, which lost 1 base and 10 bases, there was a span of 10 bases. CDR1 SGHTA and CDR2 FQGNSA come from the germline V gene. This CDR3 comprises 12 residues. The CDR3 sequence: CASSLETGDQYF. CDR3 nucleotides: TGTGCCAGCAGCTTAGAAACAGGTGACCAGTACTTC.

This rearrangement joins TRBV7-9 to TRBJ2-3; the D is unclear. The CDR3 is made up of 12 amino acids. Germline V gene data show CDR1 as SEHNR and CDR2 as FQNEAQ (reference sequence). Trimming cost V 1 base and J 8 bases, with 7 bases left between them. CDR3: CASSLVQSTQYF. CDR3 sequence (DNA): TGTGCCAGCAGCTTAGTACAGAGTACGCAGTATTTT.

The chain employs TRBV5-4 and TRBJ2-7; 9 positions agree with TRBD2. The V segment lost 4 bases and the J segment 1 base; nucleotides outside the gene matches: 3. From germline, CDR1 is SGHNT and CDR2 YYREEE (reference sequence). CDR3 size: 14 residues. CDR3 protein: CASSGRGGSYEQYF. The CDR3 DNA sequence: TGTGCCAGCAGCGGGCGGGGGGGATCCTACGAGCAGTACTTC.

The rearrangement uses TRBV20-1 and TRBJ1-2; the D gene is possibly TRBD1 (5 bases). CDR3 size: 11 residues. Germline-derived CDR1 and CDR2 are DFQATT and SNEGSKA (reference sequence). The V and J ends lost 7 bases and 7 bases respectively, with 13 bases between them. As DNA, the CDR3 is TGCAGTGATAACAGGCCTCTTGGCTACACCTTC. Translating it yields CSDNRPLGYTF.

This chain connects TRBV5-6 to TRBJ1-5, with D perhaps TRBD1 (5 bases). Germline V gene lookup returns CDR1 SGHDT and CDR2 YYEEEE. This CDR3 contains 14 residues. V lost 2 bases, J lost 0 bases, and 6 bases lay in between. CDR3 protein: CASSFQGSNQPQHF. The CDR3, as DNA: TGTGCCAGCAGCTTTCAGGGTAGCAATCAGCCCCAGCATTTT. Drawing the rest from reference TRBV5-6 and TRBJ1-5, the complete variable domain is DAGVTQSPTHLIKTRGQQVTLRCSPKSGHDTVSWYQQALGQGPQFIFQYYEEEERQRGNFPDRFSGHQFPNYSSELNVNALLLGDSALYLCASSFQGSNQPQHFGDGTRLSIL.

This clone was seen just once. V gene TRBV12-3 or TRBV12-4 combines with J gene TRBJ2-1; D gene unclear. The CDR3 spans 13 residues. V was cut by 5 bases and J by 6 bases, with 11 bases left in between. The CDR3 loop is CASSPGLANEQFF. For the CDR3, the DNA is TGTGCCAGCAGTCCCGGCTTAGCCAATGAGCAGTTCTTC.